This T cell receptor beta chain appears in the sequencing data of a study of OX40 agonist ivuxolimab in advanced cancers. The germline V gene has CDR1 MNHEY and CDR2 SMNVEV (reference sequence). The CDR3 contains 12 residues. With V trimmed by 3 bases and J by 8 bases, 1 base remained unmatched. TCRdb's copy holds only in-frame clones and misses some; the assay was immunoSEQ multiplex PCR. This sample carries some 74,000 clones, about 94% of them seen once, and the ten largest clones take around a tenth. The sequence came from an adult with an advanced solid tumor such as melanoma, head and neck, liver or kidney cancer. The input for sequencing was CD4+ or CD8+ T cells sorted from blood, taken in a trial of the OX40 agonist ivuxolimab. The J gene is TRBJ1-1, the V gene TRBV27; 9 bases match TRBD1. CDR3 loop: CASSFGTGEAFF. In nucleotides, the CDR3 is TGTGCCAGCAGTTTTGGGACAGGGGAAGCTTTCTTT.